The clone carrying this T cell receptor (beta chain) was counted ten times or more. At one end, the junction sequence differs from germline, possibly due to a read error. Each CDR3 protein is one row after TCRdb ran MiXCR on the multiplex PCR reads. The data contain about 110,000 distinct CDR3 sequences, more than 30% of them singletons. This entry comes from a study of breast tumors, draining lymph nodes, adjacent tissues. Germline values: CDR1 LGHNA, CDR2 YSLEER. The CDR3 contains 17 residues. Axillary draining lymph nodes of breast cancer patients supplied the node samples. What was sequenced was axillary lymph node tissue. This TCR derives from a female donor with breast cancer. Some clones in this sample may be carry-over from other donors' samples. The chain employs TRBV4-3 and TRBJ1-6, with 7 bases lining up with TRBD1. DNA for the CDR3: TGCGCCAGCAGCGATATGACAGGGAGAACCTACAATTCACCCCTCCACTTT. Translated: CASSDMTGRTYNSPLHF.